These 7 T cell receptor beta chains originate from one sample sequenced in a study of neurological immune-mediated disorders. Via MiXCR, TCRdb re-called the 5' RACE reads, giving one row per CDR3 protein. The sample carries 64,000 or so distinct CDR3 sequences, about a tenth recorded once. The time point denotes: longitudinal time-point 1 (baseline). Sequenced: PBMCs. The receptors were sampled from a man younger than 40 in good health.

This clonotype was seen at least ten times. The V call is TRBV7-2, the J call TRBJ2-5, with D perhaps TRBD2 (6 bases). The germline CDR1 and CDR2 sequences are SGHTA and FQGNSA. V was pared by 2 bases and J by 0 bases, with 16 bases between. This CDR3 is 17 amino acids long. DNA for the CDR3: TGTGCCAGCAGCTTATGGGCAGCGGCGGGGTACCAAGAGACCCAGTACTTC. Amino acids: CASSLWAAAGYQETQYF.

The sample holds many counts of this clonotype. CDR3 sequence reads: CASSRGGMMGETQYF. CDR3 sequence (DNA): TGTGCCAGCAGCCGGGGAGGCATGATGGGTGAGACCCAGTACTTC. The chain combines TRBV6-5 with TRBJ2-5; a possible D gene is TRBD2 (6 bases). Germline lookup yields CDR1 MNHEY and CDR2 SVGAGI. This CDR3 has 15 amino acids. Trimming took off 6 bases at V and 5 bases at J, with 19 bases between the two ends.

This sequence joins TRBV5-5 and TRBJ2-2; a possible D gene is TRBD1 (5 bases). Germline-derived CDR1 and CDR2 are SGHKS and YYEKEE (reference sequence). The CDR3 consists of 15 residues. V was cut by 0 bases and J by 7 bases, with 13 bases left in between. This CDR3 reads CASSLGTGRRGELFF. CDR3 coding DNA: TGTGCCAGCAGCTTGGGTACAGGTCGCCGCGGGGAGCTGTTTTTT.

This clonotype was seen repeatedly, ten times or more. The rearrangement links TRBV5-5 to TRBJ2-3; 8 bases are shared with TRBD2. The CDR3 contains 19 residues. With 6 bases clipped from V and 2 bases from J, the junction kept 20 bases outside the gene matches. Germline loops: CDR1 SGHKS, CDR2 YYEKEE (reference sequence). This CDR3 is CASTPRAGPGTRNTDTQYF. CDR3 coding DNA: TGTGCCAGCACCCCCCGGGCAGGGCCAGGGACTAGGAACACAGATACGCAGTATTTT.

This clonotype was counted ten times or more. The chain recombines TRBV20-1 with TRBJ2-3; the match to TRBD2 covers 7 bases. Germline assignment: CDR1 DFQATT and CDR2 SNEGSKA (reference sequence). V shed 0 bases and J 1 base; nucleotides not matched to a gene: 4. The CDR3 runs to 15 residues. The CDR3 protein is CSARDQSGGTDTQYF. The CDR3 DNA is TGCAGTGCTAGAGATCAAAGCGGGGGCACAGATACGCAGTATTTT.

This chain connects TRBV27 to TRBJ2-3; no firm D call. Between the trimmed V and J ends, which lost 1 base and 3 bases, there was a span of 11 bases. Germline CDR1 MNHEY, CDR2 SMNVEV (reference sequence). This CDR3 is 15 amino acids long. CDR3 protein: CASSLFTELTDTQYF. The CDR3 nucleotides are TGTGCCAGCAGTTTATTTACGGAGTTGACAGATACGCAGTATTTT.

This clonotype showed up many times. The chain carries TRBV12-3 or TRBV12-4 and TRBJ2-5; 9 bases map to TRBD1. V gave up 3 bases and J gave up 1 base; unmatched junction bases: 3. The CDR3 spans 15 residues. Here the CDR3 reads CASSFRQGGQETQYF. DNA of the CDR3: TGTGCCAGCAGTTTTCGACAGGGGGGCCAAGAGACCCAGTACTTC.